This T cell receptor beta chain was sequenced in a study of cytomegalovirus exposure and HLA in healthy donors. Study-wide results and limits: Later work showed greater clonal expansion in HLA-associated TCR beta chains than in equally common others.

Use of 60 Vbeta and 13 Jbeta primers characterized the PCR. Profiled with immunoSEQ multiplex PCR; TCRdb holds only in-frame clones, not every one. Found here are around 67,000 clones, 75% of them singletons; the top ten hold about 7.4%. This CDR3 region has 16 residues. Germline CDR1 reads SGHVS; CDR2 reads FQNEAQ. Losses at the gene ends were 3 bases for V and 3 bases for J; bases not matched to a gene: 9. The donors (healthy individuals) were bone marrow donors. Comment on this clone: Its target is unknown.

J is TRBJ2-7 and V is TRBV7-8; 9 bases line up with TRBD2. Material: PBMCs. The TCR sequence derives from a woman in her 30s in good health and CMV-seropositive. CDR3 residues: CASSFGTSPSGYEQYF. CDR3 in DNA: TGTGCCAGCAGCTTCGGGACTAGCCCGTCGGGCTACGAGCAGTACTTC.